Presented here are 10 T cell receptor beta chains from one specimen sequenced in a study of brain metastases from non-small cell lung cancer. Assay used: immunoSEQ multiplex PCR; TCRdb lists only in-frame clones, some missing. The sample yields 3,200 or so clones, around 88% seen once. The sequenced sample was primary lung tumor tissue. The receptors stem from a donor aged 40 or over with non-small cell lung cancer.

The chain combines TRBV28 with TRBJ1-1; 9 positions agree with TRBD1. The CDR3 length is 16 residues. V dropped 3 bases and J dropped 3; count of bases not matched to a gene: 8. CDR1 is MDHEN and CDR2 is SYDVKM in the germline V gene. The CDR3 region has the DNA TGTGCCAGCAGTTTTCCTTCACAGGGGGCGCACACTGAAGCTTTCTTT. Its translation: CASSFPSQGAHTEAFF.

This rearrangement joins TRBV9 to TRBJ1-4; no reliable D call. This CDR3 is built from 17 residues. Germline assignment: CDR1 SGDLS and CDR2 YYNGEE. The V end was cut by 1 base, the J end by 1 base, with 14 bases between. CDR3 residues: CASSVNIGMETNEKLFF. CDR3 in DNA: TGTGCCAGCAGCGTAAATATAGGAATGGAAACTAATGAAAAACTGTTTTTT.

The J gene is TRBJ2-7, the V gene TRBV7-2; a weak D match, TRBD2 (5 bases). Trimming pared 1 base from V and 3 bases from J, leaving 10 bases between. The CDR3 spans 14 residues. CDR1 SGHTA and CDR2 FQGNSA come from the germline V gene. The CDR3 coding sequence is TGTGCCAGCAGCTTAGTCCCGGGGAGCTACGAGCAGTACTTC. Translated, it gives CASSLVPGSYEQYF.

V and J are TRBV4-1 and TRBJ2-5; tentative D call: TRBD2 (7 bases). Germline assignment: CDR1 MGHRA and CDR2 YSYEKL. The CDR3 is 16 amino acids. V lost 3 bases and J 4 bases, leaving 18 bases between the germline ends. The CDR3 is CASSHESAGALETQYF. DNA of the CDR3: TGCGCCAGCAGCCACGAGTCGGCGGGGGCGTTAGAGACCCAGTACTTC.

The V gene is TRBV10-3, the J gene TRBJ2-7, with 9 bases lining up with TRBD2. V lost 4 bases, J lost 2 bases, and 0 bases stayed unmatched. The germline V gene encodes CDR1 ENHRY and CDR2 SYGVKD. CDR3 size: 13 residues. CDR3 protein: CAISASGAYEQYF. The CDR3 DNA reads TGTGCCATCAGTGCTAGCGGGGCCTACGAGCAGTACTTC.

V gene TRBV2 combines with J gene TRBJ2-1, with D possibly being TRBD1 or TRBD2 (5 bases each). V lost 5 bases and J 9 bases, leaving 11 bases between the germline ends. This CDR3 is built from 12 residues. Germline-derived CDR1 and CDR2 are SNHLY and FYNNEI. Written as DNA, the CDR3 is TGTGCCAGCAGTTCACTGAGGGGTGAGCAGTTCTTC. It translates to CASSSLRGEQFF.

V is TRBV19 and J is TRBJ1-4, with 8 bases lining up with TRBD1. CDR3 length: 14 residues. The V gene end was trimmed by 10 bases and the J gene end by 2 bases; junction bases not matched to a gene: 6. Germline-derived CDR1 and CDR2 are LNHDA and SQIVND (reference sequence). CDR3 loop: CATFRQGTNEKLFF. The CDR3 DNA follows: TGTGCCACCTTTCGACAGGGGACTAATGAAAAACTGTTTTTT.

The chain employs TRBV29-1 and TRBJ1-5; TRBD1 agrees at 7 bases. Germline trimming cut 6 bases from V and 5 bases from J; bases unmatched to any gene: 7. The CDR3 has 13 residues. CDR1 is SQVTM and CDR2 is ANQGSEA in the germline V gene. This CDR3 is CSVAWTGDQPQHF. Written as DNA, the CDR3 is TGCAGCGTAGCCTGGACAGGAGATCAGCCCCAGCATTTT.

This clone was picked up one time. This chain joins TRBV7-3 and TRBJ2-3; TRBD2 matches 8 bases. With V trimmed by 1 base and J by 2 bases, 2 bases remained unmatched. The CDR3 covers 15 residues. Germline V lookup: CDR1 SGHTA, CDR2 FQGTGA. The CDR3 region is CASSLNGRDTDTQYF. CDR3 nucleotide sequence: TGTGCCAGCAGCTTAAACGGGAGGGACACAGATACGCAGTATTTT.

The gene calls are TRBV6-6 and TRBJ2-5, with TRBD2 as a possible D gene (5 bases). Germline CDR1 MNHNY, CDR2 SVGAGI (reference sequence). Trimming shortened V by 8 bases and J by 3 bases, and 7 bases separated the two germline ends. The CDR3 sequence is 11 residues long. The CDR3 region is CASQAEETQYF. CDR3 bases: TGTGCCAGCCAAGCGGAAGAGACCCAGTACTTC.